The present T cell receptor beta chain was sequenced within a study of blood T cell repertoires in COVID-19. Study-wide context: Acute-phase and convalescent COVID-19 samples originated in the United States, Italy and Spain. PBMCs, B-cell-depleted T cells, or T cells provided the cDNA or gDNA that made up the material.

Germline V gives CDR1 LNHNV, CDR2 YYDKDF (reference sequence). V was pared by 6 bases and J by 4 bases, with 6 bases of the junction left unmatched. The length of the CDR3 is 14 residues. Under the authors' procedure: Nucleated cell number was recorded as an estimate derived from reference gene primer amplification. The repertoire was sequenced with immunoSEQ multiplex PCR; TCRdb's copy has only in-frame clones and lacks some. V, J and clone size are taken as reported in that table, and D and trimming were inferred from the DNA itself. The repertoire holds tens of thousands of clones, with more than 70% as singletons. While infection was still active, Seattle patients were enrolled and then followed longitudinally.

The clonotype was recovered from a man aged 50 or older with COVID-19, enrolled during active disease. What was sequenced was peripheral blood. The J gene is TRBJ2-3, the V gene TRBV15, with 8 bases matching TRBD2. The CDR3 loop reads CATSFGGAPDTQYF. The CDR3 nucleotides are TGTGCCACCAGTTTCGGGGGGGCCCCAGATACGCAGTATTTT.